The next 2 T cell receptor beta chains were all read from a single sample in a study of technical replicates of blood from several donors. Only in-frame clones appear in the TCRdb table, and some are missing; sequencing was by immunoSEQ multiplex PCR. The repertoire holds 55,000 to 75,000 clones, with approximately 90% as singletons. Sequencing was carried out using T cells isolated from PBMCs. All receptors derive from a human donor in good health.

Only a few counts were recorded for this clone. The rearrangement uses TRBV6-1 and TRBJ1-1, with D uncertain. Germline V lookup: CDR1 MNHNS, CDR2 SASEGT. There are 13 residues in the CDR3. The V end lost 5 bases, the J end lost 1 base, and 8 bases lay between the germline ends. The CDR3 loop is CASSSTENTEAFF. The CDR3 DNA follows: TGTGCCAGCAGTAGTACAGAGAACACTGAAGCTTTCTTT.

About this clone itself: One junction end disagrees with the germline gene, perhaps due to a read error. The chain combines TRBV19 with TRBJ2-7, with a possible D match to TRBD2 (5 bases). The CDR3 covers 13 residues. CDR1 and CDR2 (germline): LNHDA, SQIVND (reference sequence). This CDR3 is CATRDRAANEQYF. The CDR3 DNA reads TGCGCCACCCGGGATAGGGCGGCCAACGAGCAGTACTTC.